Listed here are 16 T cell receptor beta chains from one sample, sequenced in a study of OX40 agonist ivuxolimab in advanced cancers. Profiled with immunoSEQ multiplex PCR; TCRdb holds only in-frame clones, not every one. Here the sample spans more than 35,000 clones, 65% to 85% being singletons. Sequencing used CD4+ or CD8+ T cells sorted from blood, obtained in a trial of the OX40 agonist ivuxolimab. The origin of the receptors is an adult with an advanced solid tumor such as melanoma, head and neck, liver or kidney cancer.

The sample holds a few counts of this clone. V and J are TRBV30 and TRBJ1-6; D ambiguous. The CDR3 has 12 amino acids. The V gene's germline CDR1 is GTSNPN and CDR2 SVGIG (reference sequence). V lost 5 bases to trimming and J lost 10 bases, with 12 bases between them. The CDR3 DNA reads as TGTGCCTGGGTTCTGACCGGATCACCCCTCCACTTT. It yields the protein CAWVLTGSPLHF.

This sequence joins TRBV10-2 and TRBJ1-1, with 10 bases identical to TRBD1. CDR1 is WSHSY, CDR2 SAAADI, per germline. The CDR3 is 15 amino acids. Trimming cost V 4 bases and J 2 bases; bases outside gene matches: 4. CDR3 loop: CASSAGTGVNTEAFF. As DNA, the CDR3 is TGCGCCAGCAGTGCCGGGACAGGGGTTAACACTGAAGCTTTCTTT.

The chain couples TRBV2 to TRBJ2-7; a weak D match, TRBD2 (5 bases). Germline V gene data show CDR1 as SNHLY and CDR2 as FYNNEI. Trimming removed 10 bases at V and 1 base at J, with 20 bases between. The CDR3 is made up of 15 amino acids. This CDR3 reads CATTAPSGRSYEQYF. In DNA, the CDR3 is TGTGCCACCACGGCCCCCAGCGGTCGATCCTACGAGCAGTACTTC.

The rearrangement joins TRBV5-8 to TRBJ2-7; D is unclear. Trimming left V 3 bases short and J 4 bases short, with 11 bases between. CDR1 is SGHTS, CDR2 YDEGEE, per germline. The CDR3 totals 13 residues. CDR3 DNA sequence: TGTGCCAGCAGCTCTCGAATAACGTACGAGCAGTACTTC. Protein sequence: CASSSRITYEQYF.

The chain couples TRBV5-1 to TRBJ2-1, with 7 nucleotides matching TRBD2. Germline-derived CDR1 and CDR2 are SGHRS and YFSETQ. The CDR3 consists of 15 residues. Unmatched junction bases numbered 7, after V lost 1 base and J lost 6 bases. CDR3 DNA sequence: TGCGCCAGCAGCTTGAAGGTAGCGGGCCTCAATGAGCAGTTCTTC. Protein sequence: CASSLKVAGLNEQFF.

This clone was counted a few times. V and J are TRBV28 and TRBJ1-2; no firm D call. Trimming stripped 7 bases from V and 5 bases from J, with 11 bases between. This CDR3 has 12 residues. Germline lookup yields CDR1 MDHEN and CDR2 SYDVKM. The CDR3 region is CASITGSYGYTF. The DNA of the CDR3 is TGTGCCAGCATAACGGGGAGTTATGGCTACACCTTC.

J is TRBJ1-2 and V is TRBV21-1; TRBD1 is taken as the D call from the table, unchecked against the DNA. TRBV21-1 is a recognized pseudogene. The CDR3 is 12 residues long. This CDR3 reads CASSRGLRGYTF. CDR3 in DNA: TGTGCCAGCAGTAGGGGGCTGAGAGGCTACACCTTC.

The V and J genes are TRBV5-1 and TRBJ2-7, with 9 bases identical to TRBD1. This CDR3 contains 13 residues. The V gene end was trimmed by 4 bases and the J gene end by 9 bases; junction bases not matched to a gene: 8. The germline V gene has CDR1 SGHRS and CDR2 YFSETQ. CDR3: CASSLEPGQGQYF. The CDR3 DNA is TGCGCCAGCAGCCTGGAACCGGGACAGGGGCAGTACTTC.

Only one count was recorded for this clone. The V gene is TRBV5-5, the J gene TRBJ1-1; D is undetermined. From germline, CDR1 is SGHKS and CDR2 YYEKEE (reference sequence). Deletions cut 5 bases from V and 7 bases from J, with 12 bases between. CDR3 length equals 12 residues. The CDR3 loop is CASRYPEGEAFF. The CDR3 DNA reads TGTGCCAGCAGGTACCCGGAGGGTGAAGCTTTCTTT.

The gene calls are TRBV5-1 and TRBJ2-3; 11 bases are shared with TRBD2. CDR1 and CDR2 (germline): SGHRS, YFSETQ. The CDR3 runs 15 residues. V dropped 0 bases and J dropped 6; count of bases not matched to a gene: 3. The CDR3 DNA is TGCGCCAGCAGCTTGGAACTAGCGGGAGACGATACGCAGTATTTT. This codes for CASSLELAGDDTQYF.

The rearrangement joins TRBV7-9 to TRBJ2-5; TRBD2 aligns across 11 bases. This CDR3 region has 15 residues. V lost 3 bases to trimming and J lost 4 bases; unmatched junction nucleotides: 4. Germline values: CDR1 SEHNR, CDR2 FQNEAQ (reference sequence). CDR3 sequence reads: CASSFFGTSGETQYF. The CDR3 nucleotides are TGTGCCAGCAGCTTTTTTGGGACTAGCGGAGAGACCCAGTACTTC.

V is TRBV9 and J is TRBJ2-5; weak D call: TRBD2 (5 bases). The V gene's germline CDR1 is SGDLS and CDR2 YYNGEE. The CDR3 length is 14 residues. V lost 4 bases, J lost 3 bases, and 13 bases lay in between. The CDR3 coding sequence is TGTGCCAGCAGCCCATGGAGAGGGAAAGAGACCCAGTACTTC. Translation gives CASSPWRGKETQYF.

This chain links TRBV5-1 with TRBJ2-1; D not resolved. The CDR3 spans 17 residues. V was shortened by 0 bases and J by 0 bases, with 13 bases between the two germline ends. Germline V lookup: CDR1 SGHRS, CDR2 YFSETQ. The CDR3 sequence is CASSLEAGGGSYNEQFF. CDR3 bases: TGCGCCAGCAGCTTGGAGGCTGGCGGCGGCTCCTACAATGAGCAGTTCTTC. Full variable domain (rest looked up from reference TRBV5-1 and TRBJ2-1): KAGVTQTPRYLIKTRGQQVTLSCSPISGHRSVSWYQQTPGQGLQFLFEYFSETQRNKGNFPGRFSGRQFSNSRSEMNVSTLELGDSALYLCASSLEAGGGSYNEQFFGPGTRLTVL.

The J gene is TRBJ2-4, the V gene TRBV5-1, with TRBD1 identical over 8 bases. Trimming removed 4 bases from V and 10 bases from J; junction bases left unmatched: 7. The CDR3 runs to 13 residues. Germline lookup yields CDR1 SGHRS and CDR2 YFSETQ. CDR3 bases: TGCGCCAGCAGCAACTACAGGGGGGATATTCAGTACTTC. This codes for CASSNYRGDIQYF.

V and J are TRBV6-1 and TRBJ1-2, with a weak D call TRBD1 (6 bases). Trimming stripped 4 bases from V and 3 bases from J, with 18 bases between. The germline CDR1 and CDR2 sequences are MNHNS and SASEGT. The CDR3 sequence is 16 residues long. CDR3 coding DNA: TGTGCCAGCAGTGTGTTAATGGGGGGCGCGGACTATGGCTACACCTTC. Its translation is CASSVLMGGADYGYTF.

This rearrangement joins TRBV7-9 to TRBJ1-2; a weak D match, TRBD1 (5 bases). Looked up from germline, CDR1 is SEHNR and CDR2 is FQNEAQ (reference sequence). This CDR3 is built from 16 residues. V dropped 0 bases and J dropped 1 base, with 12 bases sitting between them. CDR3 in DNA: TGTGCCAGCAGCTTAGCCCTAGAGGACATTAACTATGGCTACACCTTC. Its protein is CASSLALEDINYGYTF.